Described below is a single T cell receptor beta chain sequence and its context. Which antigen it targets is not known. The cohort consisted of 600 or so healthy bone marrow donors. All cohort members were sampled while nominally healthy, although unrecorded immune exposures were likely present. The donor was CMV seronegative and was included in the group of several hundred seronegative cohort members. A peripheral blood sample was collected from each donor, and TCR beta sequencing was performed on peripheral blood mononuclear cells. The Qiagen DNeasy Blood Extraction Kit was used to extract genomic DNA from the blood cell samples. The method behind the library was the immunoSEQ multiplex PCR assay. For the multiplex PCR, a mixture combining 60 forward primers for TCR Vbeta segments and 13 reverse primers for TCR Jbeta segments was used. Amplification of the CDR3 region of rearranged TCR beta genes was performed with a multiplex PCR assay on genomic DNA. The Illumina HiSeq System was used to sequence the amplified TCR beta libraries as 87-base-pair reads. The paper's processing steps were these. Across the 670 or so repertoires, a later analysis counted tens of millions of unique TCR beta chains, some 11 million of which were shared by at least two donors. To remove PCR and sequencing errors, raw reads were error-corrected and collapsed into unique sequences using a nearest-neighbor algorithm that merged closely related sequences. Alignment of CDR3 sequences to IMGT reference sequences was used to assign V, D and J gene segments. For a sequence to be retained, at least a six-nucleotide match to both a V gene segment and a J gene segment was required. A rearrangement was called productive if the CDR3 had no stop codons and remained in frame with V and J, and every other rearrangement was called non-productive. Following IMGT convention, CDR3 was defined as the stretch from the second conserved V-encoded cysteine to the conserved J-encoded phenylalanine. In an earlier analysis of just under 600 of the donors, sequences lacking an unambiguous match to a single V gene segment were excluded. In an earlier analysis of approximately 500 of the donors, a V segment was called functional when productive rearrangements were above 56.7%, and segregating when the standard deviation between donors exceeded 5%. To diagnose cytomegalovirus status from the catalog of TCR beta chain sequences, a statistical classification framework was built. A later analysis assigned V and J genes by comparing TCR nucleotide sequences with IMGT/GENE-DB human TR gene sequences. Using the TCRdist pipeline, a later analysis assigned CDR3 sequences along with most-parsimonious VDJ recombination scenarios. In a later analysis, each TCR beta chain was defined by its CDR3 amino acid sequence together with its V-gene family, and reads lacking a unique V-gene family were excluded. To address suspected cross-contamination and a sequencing artifact, a later analysis removed roughly 580 highly shared, low-generation-probability nucleotide sequences. A later analysis calculated a clonal expansion index for each public chain from normalized within-repertoire ranks of inferred template counts. A later analysis computed generation probabilities with a VDJ recombination model fitted to out-of-frame rearrangements, and checked the results against IGoR. Hypergeometric tests were used in a later analysis to score TCR-TCR, TCR-HLA and TCR-CMV co-occurrence, with a repertoire-size bias correction applied to the TCR pairs. To estimate false discovery rates, a later analysis permuted the HLA or CMV assignments 20 times. In a later analysis, co-occurring TCRs were grouped with DBSCAN, and TCRdist sequence similarity was added when clustering was performed within HLA-allele-positive subsets. Repertoires with fewer than 30,000 or more than 120,000 public chains were left out of co-occurrence clustering, as were a handful of repertoires with anomalous nucleotide sharing. The table was pulled from immuneACCESS by TCRdb, which kept in-frame rearrangements only. Such tables lose some clones; where checked, under half of the loss comes from unresolved V genes, and the rest has no known cause. That table gives V, J and clone size, and the DNA gave D and trimming. The sample table on file contains around 130,000 clones. In total, the top ten clones hold about 1.4% of the sample.

This entry is derived from a study of cytomegalovirus exposure and HLA in healthy donors (TCRdb year 2017). Some background on the complete study: An earlier analysis of several hundred of the donors reported 276 Gb of sequence data and around 110 million unique TCR beta sequences obtained from some 200 million T cells. Donor age, sex, ethnicity and CMV serostatus were compiled alongside the repertoire data. HLA typing covered class I and class II loci at four-digit resolution. In a later genetic analysis, genome-wide SNP genotypes for about three fifths of the roughly 670 donors were used, and that subset was treated as a discovery cohort. The genetic ancestry cluster associated with self-reported Caucasian donors included 80% to 90% of the 300 to 400 genotyped donors. Rather than drawing on any new phenotypic data, the later analysis identified candidate immune exposures from TCR beta sequences and the way those sequences occurred across donors. In addition to the first cohort of hundreds of subjects, a separate validation cohort of some 120 different subjects was used. Roughly 300 gigabases of sequencing data and tens of millions of unique TCR sequences were included in an early release covering several hundred HLA-typed donors. In an earlier analysis of 550 to 700 of the donors, high-throughput TCR beta sequencing was used to judge whether each TCR beta V gene segment behaved as functional or pseudogenic. The number of typed donors differed by locus: about 620-630 for A, B, C, DRB1 and DQB1; some 500 for DQA1; 606 for DPA1; and roughly 470 for DPB1. All discovery cohort repertoires had been generated using a single sequencing platform. A later analysis re-examined previously published TCR beta repertoires from more than 650 donors and added high-resolution HLA genotyping to investigate patterns of TCR occurrence. On average, over 200,000 unique TCR beta nucleotide sequences were sequenced per donor among about 400 genotyped donors of the cohort, with 15% to 20% of those sequences being non-productive. The aim of the study was to test whether cataloging public T cell receptors could identify signatures of past pathogen exposure. The study profiled the T cell repertoires of hundreds of subjects by immunosequencing and related them to cytomegalovirus serostatus. To predict cytomegalovirus infection status, the study combined high-throughput TCR immunosequencing, statistical association of individual TCRs with disease status, and machine learning. Roughly five DR-DQ haplotypes were handled as single units for association and clustering because linkage in the cohort was strong. Study-level results and caveats: Correlated functional status among segregating V segments might reflect linkage disequilibrium, but an unknown experimental factor could not be ruled out. A later analysis found that most CMV-associated TCR beta chains appeared HLA-restricted, with HLA associations seemingly driven largely by CMV exposure. Because some donors lacked HLA typing at each locus, the association tests relied only on the typed subset. According to a later genetic analysis, donors in an Asian-associated ancestry cluster had fewer N-insertions in productive TCRs than the approximately 630-donor mean. Over 15 rarely observed V segments, including chromosome 9 orphons, were excluded from the earlier analysis of about 610 of the donors because counts were too low. According to a later analysis, TCR association rates differed among HLA loci, with DRB1 alleles showing the most associated TCRs and HLA-C alleles showing the fewest. In both the original and validation cohorts, the classifier was reported to diagnose cytomegalovirus status with high specificity and sensitivity. In a later analysis, HLA-associated TCR beta chains showed more clonal expansion and lower generation probabilities than non-associated chains that were equally common. When HLA alleles, especially DR and DQ, strongly co-occurred, attributing TCR associations to individual alleles was difficult. The study gave a list of 150 to 200 TCR beta chains associated with cytomegalovirus. A later analysis reported that several top co-occurrence clusters appeared linked to parvovirus B19, influenza, CMV and Epstein-Barr virus. The presence/absence analyses assumed that sequencing depth was roughly uniform across donors, and that assumption may not be true. At a false discovery rate of 0.05, a later analysis linked 15,000 to 20,000 TCR beta sequences to specific HLA alleles. A group of highly shared sequence variants was considered likely to be a technical artifact of the sequencing pipeline. In vitro tests confirmed that three of the cytomegalovirus-associated TCR beta chains recognize cytomegalovirus antigens. According to the authors, the approach could potentially be generalized to other disease states and immunological phenotypes. A further reported finding was that TCR beta sequences accurately predicted the HLA-A and HLA-B alleles for most subjects in the first cohort. The only immune exposure information available for the cohort was CMV serostatus. Broadly in line with IMGT annotations, most TCR beta V segments showed up in productive rearrangements about 87% or about 30% of the time in an earlier analysis of 587 of the donors. Across donors, most TCR sequences were observed very rarely, whereas some public TCRs were present in many individuals. A later genetic analysis associated a missense DCLRE1C variant with V-gene and J-gene trimming of TCR beta chains, and an independent cohort replicated the association. The cohort was sequenced for TCR beta chains only, and without alpha or paired-chain data the features that could be detected were limited.

Material for sequencing was PBMCs. This clonotype was sampled from a woman aged 40 to 50 in good health and CMV-seronegative.

The nucleotide sequence is given as TGTGCCAGCAGTCCTACGGTGGTGAACACCGGGGAGCTGTTTTTT. Its coded protein is CASSPTVVNTGELFF. The chain was built from TRBV25-1 and TRBJ2-2; no D gene is confidently identified. CDR1 is given as MGHDK and CDR2 as SYGVNS, both from the germline V gene. There are 15 amino acids in the CDR3, from cysteine to phenylalanine inclusive. CDR3 DNA is the only sequence kept; it has 45 bases, read in frame from the first base. V and J are truncated by 5 bases and 1 base respectively, leaving an intervening sequence of 11 bases.